This TCR beta chain emerged from a study of blood T cell repertoires in COVID-19. Study-level information: Acute and convalescent COVID-19 specimens originated in the United States, Italy and Spain. T cells, B-cell-depleted T cells, or PBMCs supplied cDNA or gDNA.

Some clones are missing from TCRdb's copy, which holds only in-frame ones; the method was immunoSEQ multiplex PCR. The table shows about 170,000 clones, with about 80% occurring only once. The CDR3 has 17 amino acids. Germline CDR1 reads MGHRA; CDR2 reads YSYEKL. Trimming took 1 base from V and 0 from J, leaving 13 bases between them. The sequenced sample was peripheral blood. V and J are TRBV4-1 and TRBJ1-3, with unresolved D. This TCR was sampled from an older man with active or convalescent COVID-19. As DNA, the CDR3 is TGCGCCAGCAGCCAAGTAACTCCTCTCAACTCTGGAAACACCATATATTTT. It translates to CASSQVTPLNSGNTIYF.